What follows are 26 T cell receptor beta chains derived from one specimen sequenced in a study of cytomegalovirus exposure and HLA in healthy donors (dated 2017 in TCRdb). The library was built by means of the immunoSEQ multiplex PCR assay. The immuneACCESS repertoire file appears here via TCRdb, limited to in-frame rearrangements. These files lack a portion of the clones; in checked studies, under half of the deficit traces to unresolved V genes, and the cause of the others is not known. The table for this sample lists about 130,000 clones; 85% to 90% of them were counted only once. The ten largest clones take up roughly 6.7% of the sample. Sequencing was performed on PBMCs. Receptor source: a woman aged 30 to 39 in good health and CMV-seropositive.

The rearrangement links TRBV5-6 to TRBJ2-1, with 7 bases aligning to TRBD2. CDR1 is SGHDT, CDR2 YYEEEE, per germline. Trimming cost V 6 bases and J 2 bases; bases outside gene matches: 5. This CDR3 region has 14 residues. CDR3: CASNGAGAYNEQFF. Here the CDR3 DNA reads TGTGCCAGCAATGGTGCGGGGGCCTACAATGAGCAGTTCTTC.

The V and J genes are TRBV7-8 and TRBJ2-1; no reliable D call. Between the trimmed V and J ends, which lost 1 base and 6 bases, there was a span of 13 bases. CDR3 length: 15 amino acids. Germline-derived CDR1 and CDR2 are SGHVS and FQNEAQ. CDR3 amino acids: CASSLGRRPGNEQFF. CDR3 DNA: TGTGCCAGCAGCTTAGGGCGCCGCCCAGGCAATGAGCAGTTCTTC.

This clone was picked up one time. This rearrangement joins TRBV6-5 to TRBJ1-5; D is uncertain. CDR3 length: 13 amino acids. The V end lost 2 bases, the J end lost 7 bases, and 9 bases lay between the germline ends. The germline V gene encodes CDR1 MNHEY and CDR2 SVGAGI. The CDR3 reads CASSYGHFQPQHF. In DNA form, the CDR3 reads TGTGCCAGCAGTTACGGGCACTTCCAGCCCCAGCATTTT.

The chain couples TRBV9 to TRBJ2-5, with TRBD2 matching 9 bases. Germline CDR1 is SGDLS and CDR2 is YYNGEE. The CDR3 totals 17 residues. After removal of 2 bases from V and 4 bases from J, the junction contained 12 bases not matched to a gene. CDR3 residues: CASSVSPGREGVETQYF. Here the CDR3 DNA reads TGTGCCAGCAGCGTCAGTCCTGGGCGGGAGGGTGTAGAGACCCAGTACTTC.

The chain combines TRBV27 with TRBJ2-1; 8 positions match TRBD2. Germline CDR1 and CDR2: MNHEY and SMNVEV (reference sequence). The CDR3 runs to 18 residues. J lost 4 bases, V lost 1 base, and 12 bases had no gene match. Here the CDR3 reads CASSLFSGAGGSYNEQFF. DNA for the CDR3: TGTGCCAGCAGTTTATTTAGTGGCGCGGGGGGCTCGTACAATGAGCAGTTCTTC.

V usage is TRBV7-8 and J usage is TRBJ2-3, with 9 bases identical to TRBD1. There are 16 residues in the CDR3. Germline V gene sequence: CDR1 SGHVS, CDR2 FQNEAQ. J was trimmed by 4 bases and V by 5 bases; bases with no gene match: 10. The CDR3 loop reads CASSIIGTGYADTQYF. The CDR3 DNA follows: TGTGCCAGCAGCATTATCGGGACAGGGTATGCAGATACGCAGTATTTT. Supplemented by reference TRBV7-8 and TRBJ2-3, the full variable domain reads GAGVSQSPRYKVAKRGQDVALRCDPISGHVSLFWYQQALGQGPEFLTYFQNEAQLDKSGLPSDRFFAERPEGSVSTLKIQRTQQEDSAVYLCASSIIGTGYADTQYFGPGTRLTVL.

The CDR3: CASNRARGQQYF. The CDR3 DNA reads as TGTGCCAGCAACCGTGCCAGGGGACAGCAGTACTTC. V usage is TRBV7-2 and J usage is TRBJ2-7, with TRBD1 as a possible D gene (6 bases). The CDR3 has 12 amino acids. The germline CDR1 and CDR2 sequences are SGHTA and FQGNSA. V was cut by 7 bases and J by 8 bases, with 15 bases left in between.

The genes are TRBV15 and TRBJ2-3; D might be TRBD2 (6 bases). Trimming took 0 bases from V and 2 from J, leaving 15 bases between them. Germline assignment: CDR1 LNHNV and CDR2 YYDKDF (reference sequence). This CDR3 spans 17 amino acids. The CDR3 reads CATSRDGVGGVTDTQYF. The CDR3 DNA reads as TGTGCCACCAGCAGAGATGGGGTTGGCGGGGTCACAGATACGCAGTATTTT.

The CDR3 nucleotides read TGTGCCAGCAGAGATCGGGAGAACTATTTCTCTGGAAACACCATATATTTT. Its protein product is CASRDRENYFSGNTIYF. The chain combines TRBV2 with TRBJ1-3; D gene unclear. Germline V gives CDR1 SNHLY, CDR2 FYNNEI. CDR3 length: 17 amino acids. V lost 6 bases and J 0 bases, leaving 18 bases between the germline ends.

The chain uses TRBV7-2 and TRBJ1-4; D gene uncertain. CDR3 size: 13 residues. Germline V CDR1 and CDR2: SGHTA, FQGNSA. The germline V and J ends were trimmed by 4 bases and 8 bases, with 11 bases remaining between them. The CDR3 nucleotides read TGTGCCAGCAGCTCCGGGTTTGGGGAAAAACTGTTTTTT. This codes for CASSSGFGEKLFF.

The rearrangement links TRBV7-6 to TRBJ2-7, with TRBD2 matching over 7 bases. The CDR3 consists of 16 residues. Germline values: CDR1 SGHVS, CDR2 FNYEAQ. Losses at the gene ends were 1 base for V and 0 bases for J; bases not matched to a gene: 6. CDR3 DNA: TGTGCCAGCAGCTTAGGTCGCGCGGGGGACTCCTACGAGCAGTACTTC. As protein: CASSLGRAGDSYEQYF.

The V and J genes are TRBV7-9 and TRBJ2-7; TRBD2 might be the D (5 bases). CDR3 length: 13 amino acids. Germline V gene sequence: CDR1 SEHNR, CDR2 FQNEAQ (reference sequence). V lost 0 bases, J lost 5 bases, and 8 bases lay in between. CDR3 sequence reads: CASSLAAGNEQYF. CDR3 nucleotides: TGTGCCAGCAGCTTAGCTGCGGGCAACGAGCAGTACTTC.

This chain joins TRBV28 and TRBJ2-3; a possible D gene is TRBD2 (5 bases). V was cut by 6 bases and J by 0 bases, with 13 bases left in between. CDR1 MDHEN and CDR2 SYDVKM come from the germline V gene. There are 15 residues in the CDR3. The CDR3 loop reads CASRVSGASTDTQYF. The CDR3 DNA reads TGTGCCAGCAGAGTAAGCGGTGCTAGCACAGATACGCAGTATTTT.

V is TRBV2 and J is TRBJ1-6; 9 nucleotides match TRBD1. Unmatched junction bases numbered 21, after V lost 7 bases and J lost 14 bases. This CDR3 spans 17 amino acids. CDR1 is SNHLY, CDR2 FYNNEI, per germline. Written as DNA, the CDR3 is TGTGCCAGCAAGGCCCATGGGGGGACAGGGTCCAATCGAGCCCTCCACTTT. Its translation: CASKAHGGTGSNRALHF.

This clone has just one count. This chain links TRBV2 with TRBJ2-7, with TRBD2 matching 7 bases. The germline gives CDR1 SNHLY, CDR2 FYNNEI. J gave up 7 bases and V 2 bases, and 11 bases lay outside the gene matches. The CDR3 spans 15 residues. CDR3 sequence (DNA): TGTGCCAGCAGTGAATCCGGGGGAGGGCCTGGAGAGCAGTACTTC. The encoded protein is CASSESGGGPGEQYF.

J is TRBJ2-7 and V is TRBV7-2, with 7 bases aligning to TRBD2. Germline trimming cut 1 base from V and 0 bases from J; bases unmatched to any gene: 9. The CDR3 has 17 residues. Germline lookup yields CDR1 SGHTA and CDR2 FQGNSA. Written as DNA, the CDR3 is TGTGCCAGCAGCTTAGTCGGTGGAACTAGCGACTCCTACGAGCAGTACTTC. Translated: CASSLVGGTSDSYEQYF.

The chain has TRBV29-1 and TRBJ2-7; D is perhaps TRBD1 (6 bases). Between the trimmed V and J ends, which lost 6 bases and 3 bases, there was a span of 24 bases. The CDR3 spans 16 residues. Germline V gene data show CDR1 as SQVTM and CDR2 as ANQGSEA. The CDR3 nucleotides are TGCAGCGTCATAGGGGGTCTGATGGGACGGAACTACGAGCAGTACTTC. Protein sequence: CSVIGGLMGRNYEQYF.

This clone was detected a few times. The chain joins TRBV6-5 to TRBJ1-6; 9 nucleotides agree with TRBD1. V gave up 2 bases and J gave up 7 bases; unmatched junction bases: 6. The CDR3 consists of 16 residues. Germline CDR1 MNHEY, CDR2 SVGAGI. CDR3 loop: CASSYLGGTGNSPLHF. In DNA form, the CDR3 reads TGTGCCAGCAGTTACCTCGGGGGGACAGGGAATTCACCCCTCCACTTT.

The V and J genes are TRBV27 and TRBJ2-5, with D hard to call. The CDR3 contains 11 residues. Trimming cost V 3 bases and J 4 bases, with 3 bases left between them. Germline V lookup: CDR1 MNHEY, CDR2 SMNVEV (reference sequence). CDR3 DNA sequence: TGTGCCAGCAGTTTTCGAGAGACCCAGTACTTC. It encodes CASSFRETQYF.

The chain carries TRBV15 and TRBJ1-5; D is unclear. This CDR3 comprises 13 residues. Germline-derived CDR1 and CDR2 are LNHNV and YYDKDF (reference sequence). The ends were cut back, 5 bases at V and 9 bases at J, with 14 bases in the middle. The CDR3 DNA sequence: TGTGCCACCAGCGGTAGCCCTATCATGCCCCAGCATTTT. Its protein is CATSGSPIMPQHF.

This chain connects TRBV6-5 to TRBJ1-3; D is ambiguous. Trimming took 5 bases from V and 0 from J, leaving 5 bases between them. The CDR3 runs to 13 residues. Germline assignment: CDR1 MNHEY and CDR2 SVGAGI. The CDR3, as DNA: TGTGCCAGCAGTGAGCTCTCTGGAAACACCATATATTTT. Its translation: CASSELSGNTIYF.

The chain joins TRBV27 to TRBJ2-2; 7 bases fit TRBD1. This CDR3 comprises 16 residues. Germline V gene data show CDR1 as MNHEY and CDR2 as SMNVEV (reference sequence). Trimming cost V 6 bases and J 0 bases; bases outside gene matches: 7. CDR3: CASSPDRTANTGELFF. CDR3 sequence (DNA): TGTGCCAGCAGCCCGGACAGGACCGCGAACACCGGGGAGCTGTTTTTT.

The rearrangement links TRBV28 to TRBJ2-7, with 9 bases that match TRBD2. From germline, CDR1 is MDHEN and CDR2 SYDVKM. The ends lost 3 bases at V and 0 bases at J; junction bases unmatched: 9. CDR3 length: 17 residues. DNA of the CDR3: TGTGCCAGCAGTTTCTCCAGGGGACTAGCTTACTCCTACGAGCAGTACTTC. Protein product: CASSFSRGLAYSYEQYF. The full variable domain, rest sourced from reference TRBV28 and TRBJ2-7, is DVKVTQSSRYLVKRTGEKVFLECVQDMDHENMFWYRQDPGLGLRLIYFSYDVKMKEKGDIPEGYSVSREKKERFSLILESASTNQTSMYLCASSFSRGLAYSYEQYFGPGTRLTVT.

CDR3 sequence: CSVGMTGGTQYF. CDR3 sequence (DNA): TGCAGCGTAGGAATGACAGGGGGCACGCAGTATTTT. This chain uses TRBV29-1 with TRBJ2-3; 10 nucleotides agree with TRBD1. V shed 6 bases, J shed 9 bases, and the junction held 6 bases outside the gene matches. This CDR3 has 12 amino acids. Per the germline V gene, CDR1 is SQVTM and CDR2 is ANQGSEA.

The V call is TRBV2, the J call TRBJ1-1; D not resolved. The germline V gene has CDR1 SNHLY and CDR2 FYNNEI. This CDR3 comprises 14 residues. V was cut by 1 base and J by 2 bases, with 8 bases left in between. The chain's CDR3 is CASSEDRLNTEAFF. For the CDR3, the DNA is TGTGCCAGCAGTGAAGACAGATTAAACACTGAAGCTTTCTTT.

V usage is TRBV6-1 and J usage is TRBJ1-1; D is possibly TRBD1 (6 bases). V was pared by 2 bases and J by 0 bases, with 16 bases between. This CDR3 spans 17 amino acids. Germline V gene sequence: CDR1 MNHNS, CDR2 SASEGT. The CDR3 spells CASSERPTGSMNTEAFF. The CDR3 bases are TGTGCCAGCAGTGAAAGGCCGACAGGATCCATGAACACTGAAGCTTTCTTT.